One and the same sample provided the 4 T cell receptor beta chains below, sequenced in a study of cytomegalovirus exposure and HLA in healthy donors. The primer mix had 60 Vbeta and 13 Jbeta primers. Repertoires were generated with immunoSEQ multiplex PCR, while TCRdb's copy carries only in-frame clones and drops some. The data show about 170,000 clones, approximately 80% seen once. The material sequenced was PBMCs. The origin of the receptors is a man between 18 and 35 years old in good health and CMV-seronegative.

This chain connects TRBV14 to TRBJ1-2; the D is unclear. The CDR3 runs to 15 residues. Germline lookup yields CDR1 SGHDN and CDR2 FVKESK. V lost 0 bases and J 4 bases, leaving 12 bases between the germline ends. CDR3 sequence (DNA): TGTGCCAGCAGCCAAGAGAGGTTGTTTTCCTATGGCTACACCTTC. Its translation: CASSQERLFSYGYTF.

In DNA form, the CDR3 reads TGTGCCAGTGCGCGGGGTAGCTATGGCTACACCTTC. Its protein is CASARGSYGYTF. The chain joins TRBV28 to TRBJ1-2; no reliable D call. CDR1 is MDHEN and CDR2 is SYDVKM in the germline V gene. The CDR3 totals 12 residues. The V end lost 9 bases, the J end lost 4 bases, and 12 bases lay between the germline ends.

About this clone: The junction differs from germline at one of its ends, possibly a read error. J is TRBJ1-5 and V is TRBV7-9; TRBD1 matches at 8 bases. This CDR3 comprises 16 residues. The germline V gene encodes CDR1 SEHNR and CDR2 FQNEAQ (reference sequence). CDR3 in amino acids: CSSSLALGTGDQPQHF. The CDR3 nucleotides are TGTTCCAGCAGCTTAGCGCTAGGGACAGGAGATCAGCCCCAGCATTTT. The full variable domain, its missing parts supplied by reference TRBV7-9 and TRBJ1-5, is DTGVSQNPRHKITKRGQNVTFRCDPISEHNRLYWYRQTLGQGPEFLTYFQNEAQLEKSRLLSDRFSAERPKGSFSTLEIQRTEQGDSAMYLCSSSLALGTGDQPQHFGDGTRLSIL.

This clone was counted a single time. In nucleotides, the CDR3 is TGTGCCACCAGCAGCGGGACACTTAGCACAGATACGCAGTATTTT. Translating gives CATSSGTLSTDTQYF. The chain recombines TRBV15 with TRBJ2-3; tentative D call: TRBD1 (6 bases). Trimming pared 3 bases from V and 0 bases from J, leaving 10 bases between. The CDR3 loop spans 15 amino acids. Germline lookup yields CDR1 LNHNV and CDR2 YYDKDF (reference sequence).